In this sample, the clone carrying this TCR beta chain turned up a few times. Antigen specificity is unknown. These data are taken from a study of tumor-infiltrating lymphocytes in primary liver carcinoma. Blood RNA originated from unsorted whole blood, with germline DNA additionally extracted. None of the patients had received treatment, and all had chronic HBV infection. With a constant-region primer, TCR beta cDNA was made from about 0.5 ug of total RNA. Libraries covering TCR beta were generated through three nested multiplex PCR rounds (using a slightly modified ARM-PCR). A C-beta reverse primer and TRBV1-TRBV30 forward primers served in each of the first two PCR rounds, at 9 to 10 cycles apiece. MiXCR was run by TCRdb on the multiplex PCR reads, yielding one entry per CDR3 protein. There are around 330,000 distinct CDR3 sequences in the sample; roughly three fifths occur only once, and about a sixth lies in the top ten.

The germline gives CDR1 MNHEY, CDR2 SVGEGT. The V and J ends lost 2 bases and 1 base respectively, with 11 bases between them. The CDR3 runs 15 residues. Study results and limitations: Tumor-adjacent and tumor-blood pairs overlapped less than tumor region pairs did. It was in tumors, not blood, that the top-250-clone fraction was significantly higher (p = 0.039).

The chain links TRBV6-2 or TRBV6-3 to TRBJ1-1; D uncertain. The TCR originated in a woman aged 25 to 39 with primary liver carcinoma and hepatitis B virus infection. Material for sequencing was peripheral blood. In DNA, the CDR3 is TGTGCCAGCAGTTACCGGTATAATGGGAACACTGAAGCTTTCTTT. Residues: CASSYRYNGNTEAFF.